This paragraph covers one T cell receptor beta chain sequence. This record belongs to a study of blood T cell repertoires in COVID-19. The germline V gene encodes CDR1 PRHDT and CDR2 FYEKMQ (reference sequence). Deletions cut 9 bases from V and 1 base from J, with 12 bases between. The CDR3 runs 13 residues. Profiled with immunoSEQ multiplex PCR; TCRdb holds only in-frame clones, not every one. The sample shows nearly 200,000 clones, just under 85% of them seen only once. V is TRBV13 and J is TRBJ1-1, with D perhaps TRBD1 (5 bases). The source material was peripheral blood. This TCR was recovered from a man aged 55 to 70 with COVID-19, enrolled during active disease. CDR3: CARNSRGNTEAFF. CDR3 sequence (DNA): TGTGCCAGAAACTCAAGGGGGAACACTGAAGCTTTCTTT.